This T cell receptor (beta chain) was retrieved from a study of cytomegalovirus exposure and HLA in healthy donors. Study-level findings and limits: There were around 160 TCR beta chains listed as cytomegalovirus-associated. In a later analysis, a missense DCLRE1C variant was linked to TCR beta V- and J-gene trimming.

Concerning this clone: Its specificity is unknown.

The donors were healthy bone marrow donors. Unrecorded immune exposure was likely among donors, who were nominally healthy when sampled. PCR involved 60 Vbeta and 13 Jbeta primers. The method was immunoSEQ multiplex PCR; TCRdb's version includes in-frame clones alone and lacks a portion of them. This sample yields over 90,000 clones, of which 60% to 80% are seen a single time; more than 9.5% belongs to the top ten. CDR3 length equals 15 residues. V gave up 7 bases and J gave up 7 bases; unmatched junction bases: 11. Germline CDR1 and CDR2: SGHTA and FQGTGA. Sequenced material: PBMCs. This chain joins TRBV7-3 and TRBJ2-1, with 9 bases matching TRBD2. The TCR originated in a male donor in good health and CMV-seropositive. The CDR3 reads CASIMGAGGINEQFF. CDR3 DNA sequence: TGTGCCAGCATCATGGGAGCGGGAGGAATTAATGAGCAGTTCTTC. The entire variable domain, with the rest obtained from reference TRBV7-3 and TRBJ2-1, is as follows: GAGVSQTPSNKVTEKGKYVELRCDPISGHTALYWYRQSLGQGPEFLIYFQGTGAADDSGLPNDRFFAVRPEGSVSTLKIQRTERGDSAVYLCASIMGAGGINEQFFGPGTRLTVL.